This TCR beta chain was sequenced in a study of T cell repertoires in cytomegalovirus infection (dated by TCRdb to the late 2010s). Background for the entire study: The peptide stimulations were aimed at well-studied HLA-B-restricted epitopes as well as recently identified HLA-C-restricted CMV epitopes, whose presentation resists viral immunomodulation. Donor HLA type was relevant to the analysis, as public TCR beta signatures indicated carriage of CMV infection together with the matching HLA type. Here is what the overall study found, with its caveats: The ex vivo response was dominated by HLA-C-restricted CMV-specific TCR beta clonotypes, and the single most frequent clonotype in two of eight donors was supplied by these HLA-C-restricted clonotypes. In both this cohort and an independent cohort of 352 donors, the cumulative frequency of public TCR beta family members distinguished carriers of CMV infection plus the relevant HLA type.

Sequenced on an Illumina HiSeq 1500. Clones were called with MiXCR by TCRdb after fastp trimmed the public reads at Q25, and only in-frame beta chains were retained. Entries that share a CDR3 protein sequence are merged under the most common genes and DNA. This sample has some 800,000 distinct CDR3 sequences in its table, and about 30% of those were observed once. Of the sample, over 10% is held by the ten largest clones. There are a few counts of this clonotype. Its antigen is still unknown. Base qualities were left out, and no much larger clone turns up one base away. At the junction V is shortened by 6 bases and J by 8 bases, with 26 bases in between. The germline V gene sets CDR1 to MGHRA and CDR2 to YSYEKL. From its cysteine to its phenylalanine, the CDR3 spans 17 amino acids. Only CDR3 DNA is held: 51 bases, read in frame from base 1. Sample treatment or condition, as interpreted from the label and publication: in vitro stimulation with specific CMV peptide epitopes to enrich CMV-specific T cells.

The sequences come from cultured CD8+ T cells from PBMCs, collected from culture after CMV antigen stimulation. This chain joins TRBV4-1 to TRBJ2-1; TRBD1 is perhaps the D gene, given 6 matching bases. This receptor was obtained from a human donor in good health (CMV status not recorded). Some clones in this sample may be carry-over from other donors' samples. The DNA sequence is TGCGCCAGCAGTCTTGGCAATACAGGGAATCTAAACTATGAGCAGTTCTTC. It encodes CASSLGNTGNLNYEQFF.